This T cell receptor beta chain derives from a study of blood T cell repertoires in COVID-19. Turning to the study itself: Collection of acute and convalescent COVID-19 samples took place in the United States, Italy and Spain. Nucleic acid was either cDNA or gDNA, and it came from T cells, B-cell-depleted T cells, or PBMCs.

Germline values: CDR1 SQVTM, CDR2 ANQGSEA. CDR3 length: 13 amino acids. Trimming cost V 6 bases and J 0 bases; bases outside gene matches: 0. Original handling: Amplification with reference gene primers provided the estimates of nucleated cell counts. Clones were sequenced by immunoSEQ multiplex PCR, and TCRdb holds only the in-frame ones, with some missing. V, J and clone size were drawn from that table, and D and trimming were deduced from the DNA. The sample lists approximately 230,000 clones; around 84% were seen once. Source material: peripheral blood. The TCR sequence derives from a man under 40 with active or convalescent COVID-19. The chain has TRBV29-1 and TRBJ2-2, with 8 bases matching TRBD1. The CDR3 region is CSVDRANTGELFF. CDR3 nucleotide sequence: TGCAGCGTGGACAGGGCGAACACCGGGGAGCTGTTTTTT.